The rows below give T cell receptor beta chains drawn from one sample of a study of T cell responses to AZD1222 COVID-19 vaccine. The assay was immunoSEQ multiplex PCR, and TCRdb's table has in-frame clones only and misses some. The sample lists 65,000 to 90,000 clones; around 85% were seen once. The material was peripheral blood, obtained on day 0 of AZD1222 vaccination. The receptor set was obtained from an adult in good health. The CDR3 runs from the conserved cysteine through the conserved F or W. D genes are given only for firm matches. The size field is filled for only some rows; it gives once, few, many or a size class.

>-|TRBJ1-3|TRBV28|-
CASSLPQGTGNTIYF
TGTGCCAGCAGTTTACCACAGGGAACTGGAAACACCATATATTTT
>-|TRBJ2-7|TRBV19|-
CASSIAASYDYEQYF
TGTGCCAGTAGTATAGCGGCCTCATACGATTACGAGCAGTACTTC
>-|TRBJ1-1|TRBV29-1|-
CSARGGTANTEAFF
TGCAGCGCAAGGGGGGGAACAGCCAACACTGAAGCTTTCTTT
>-|TRBJ1-2|TRBV19|-
CASSIADGYTF
TGTGCCAGTAGTATAGCGGATGGCTACACCTTC
>-|TRBJ2-7|TRBV5-1|TRBD2
CASSITGTSRGGEQYF
TGCGCCAGCAGCATCACCGGGACCTCACGGGGGGGCGAGCAGTACTTC
>-|TRBJ1-2|TRBV23-1|-
CARTLADGYTF
TGCGCCAGGACACTTGCTGATGGCTACACCTTC
>once|TRBJ2-1|TRBV6-6|TRBD2
CASSPKGLAGGDGSYNEQFF
TGTGCCAGCAGTCCTAAAGGACTAGCGGGAGGGGATGGGTCCTACAATGAGCAGTTCTTC
>-|TRBJ1-3|TRBV19|TRBD1
CASKRDTTGVSGNTIYF
TGTGCCAGCAAGAGGGATACAACAGGGGTCTCTGGAAACACCATATATTTT
>-|TRBJ1-2|TRBV12-3/TRBV12-4|-
CASSSRADYGYTF
TGTGCCAGCAGCTCAAGGGCCGACTATGGCTACACCTTC
>-|TRBJ1-2|TRBV5-1|-
CASSLTGKEANYGYTF
TGCGCCAGCAGCTTGACGGGGAAAGAAGCTAACTATGGCTACACCTTC
>-|TRBJ1-1|TRBV28|-
CASSFGRDEAFF
TGTGCCAGCAGTTTCGGCAGGGATGAAGCTTTCTTT
>-|TRBJ1-4|TRBV24-1|-
CATSDYNGGKLFF
TGTGCCACCAGTGATTACAACGGGGGAAAACTGTTTTTT
>-|TRBJ2-1|TRBV10-3|-
CAISSAPSGNEQFF
TGTGCCATCAGCTCCGCCCCCAGTGGTAATGAGCAGTTCTTC
>-|TRBJ2-4|TRBV13|-
CASSFKSGGAGNIQYF
TGTGCCAGCAGCTTCAAATCGGGGGGCGCGGGAAACATTCAGTACTTC
>-|TRBJ2-7|TRBV7-2|TRBD1
CASSQDRGLYEQYF
TGTGCCAGCAGCCAGGACAGGGGGCTGTACGAGCAGTACTTC